Listed here are 10 T cell receptor beta chains from one sample, sequenced in a study of molecular identifiers for immune sequencing clone quantification. Each CDR3 protein gets one entry after TCRdb re-called the PCR reads with MiXCR. The table lists approximately 590,000 distinct CDR3 sequences, roughly 23% of them singletons. Specimen: naive CD8+ T cells from blood, with Jurkat cell RNA spiked in. Subset noted: FACS-sorted CD8+CD4-CCR7+CD45RA+ naive T cells. The source of these receptors is a human donor in good health. Some libraries in this study had Jurkat cell RNA spiked in.

The V gene is TRBV27, the J gene TRBJ2-3; TRBD1 matches 7 bases. The germline gives CDR1 MNHEY, CDR2 SMNVEV (reference sequence). The CDR3 runs to 13 residues. Unmatched junction bases numbered 3, after V lost 2 bases and J lost 7 bases. The CDR3 loop is CASSLDRVNTQYF. The CDR3 nucleotides read TGTGCCAGCAGTTTAGACAGGGTTAATACGCAGTATTTT.

This clonotype was counted many times. The V and J genes are TRBV4-3 and TRBJ1-2; 8 bases line up with TRBD1. Trimming removed 1 base from V and 4 bases from J; junction bases left unmatched: 5. This CDR3 is 15 amino acids long. Germline assignment: CDR1 LGHNA and CDR2 YSLEER. CDR3 sequence reads: CASSQGTGLRYGYTF. The CDR3 DNA is TGCGCCAGCAGCCAAGGGACAGGGTTGCGCTATGGCTACACCTTC.

Regarding this clonotype: One end of the junction fails to match germline, which may point to a read error. The chain links TRBV20-1 to TRBJ1-4, with 8 bases that match TRBD1. This CDR3 contains 17 residues. The germline V gene encodes CDR1 DFQATT and CDR2 SNEGSKA (reference sequence). CDR3 amino acids: CSARYRDRKYFNERLFF. The CDR3 coding sequence is TGCAGTGCTAGGTACCGGGACAGGAAATATTTTAATGAAAGACTGTTTTTT.

This clonotype was counted ten times or more. This rearrangement joins TRBV29-1 to TRBJ2-3; 11 bases align to TRBD2. The CDR3 length is 15 residues. Trimming cost V 3 bases and J 4 bases; bases outside gene matches: 6. The germline gives CDR1 SQVTM, CDR2 ANQGSEA. The CDR3 DNA is TGCAGCGTTGATACTAGCGGGAGTAAGGCAGATACGCAGTATTTT. This codes for CSVDTSGSKADTQYF.

V gene TRBV2 combines with J gene TRBJ1-1, with 7 nucleotides matching TRBD1. The V gene end was trimmed by 6 bases and the J gene end by 8 bases; junction bases not matched to a gene: 9. The CDR3 has 13 amino acids. Germline-derived CDR1 and CDR2 are SNHLY and FYNNEI. DNA for the CDR3: TGTGCCAGCAGACGGACAGGTTCTGCGGAAGCTTTCTTT. This gives the protein CASRRTGSAEAFF.

This clonotype turned up a few times. This chain uses TRBV12-3 or TRBV12-4 with TRBJ1-1; TRBD1 aligns across 8 bases. The CDR3 totals 15 residues. The V and J ends lost 3 bases and 1 base, in that order; junction bases with no gene match: 4. This CDR3 reads CASSLVGTGNTEAFF. In DNA form, the CDR3 reads TGTGCCAGCAGTTTGGTCGGGACAGGGAACACTGAAGCTTTCTTT.

At least ten counts were recorded for this clonotype. The rearrangement uses TRBV11-2 and TRBJ2-3; TRBD1 agrees at 7 bases. The CDR3 consists of 15 residues. Losses at the gene ends were 3 bases for V and 2 bases for J; bases not matched to a gene: 5. CDR1 SGHAT and CDR2 FQNNGV come from the germline V gene. The DNA of the CDR3 is TGTGCCAGCAGCTTGGGGACAGATACCACAGATACGCAGTATTTT. Residues: CASSLGTDTTDTQYF.

This chain uses TRBV5-4 with TRBJ2-2; D possibly corresponds to TRBD1 (5 bases). Germline V gene sequence: CDR1 SGHNT, CDR2 YYREEE (reference sequence). V gave up 1 base and J gave up 4 bases, with 11 bases separating them. This CDR3 comprises 15 residues. DNA of the CDR3: TGTGCCAGCAGCTTGAGGACAAGAGGCACCGGGGAGCTGTTTTTT. This translates into CASSLRTRGTGELFF.

V usage is TRBV27 and J usage is TRBJ1-1; no clear D gene. The germline V gene has CDR1 MNHEY and CDR2 SMNVEV (reference sequence). This CDR3 region has 14 residues. V lost 2 bases and J lost 3, with 10 bases in between. The CDR3 DNA reads as TGTGCCAGCAGTTTACAAGCAGGCCACACTGAAGCTTTCTTT. Protein: CASSLQAGHTEAFF.

This clonotype was picked up many times. This chain links TRBV12-5 with TRBJ2-3; the match to TRBD2 covers 7 bases. The V gene's germline CDR1 is LGHNT and CDR2 FRNRAP. V shed 0 bases, J shed 3 bases, and the junction held 15 bases outside the gene matches. The CDR3 is made up of 19 amino acids. Here the CDR3 reads CASGLVFFLAGDKTDTQYF. In DNA, the CDR3 is TGTGCTAGTGGTTTGGTATTTTTCCTTGCGGGAGATAAGACAGATACGCAGTATTTT.